This T cell receptor beta chain derives from a study of blood T cell repertoires in COVID-19. Study summary: The origin of the acute and convalescent COVID-19 samples was the United States, Italy and Spain. PBMCs, B-cell-depleted T cells, or T cells were the source of the cDNA or gDNA that made up the material.

The Seattle patients joined while their infection was active and were tracked longitudinally afterward. In the case of this clone: In the same sample, other DNA sequences code for this CDR3.

TCRdb's copy holds only in-frame clones and misses some; the assay was immunoSEQ multiplex PCR. The data contain about 390,000 clones, approximately 87% of them seen just once; the ten biggest clones take up about 2%. This CDR3 spans 15 amino acids. Trimming cost V 0 bases and J 4 bases, with 11 bases left between them. Germline CDR1 is SGHRS and CDR2 is YFSETQ. The sequence was obtained from a woman in her fifties or sixties with COVID-19, enrolled during active disease. Sequencing input: peripheral blood. The chain carries TRBV5-1 and TRBJ1-5; tentatively, D is TRBD1 (5 bases). CDR3 sequence: CASSLEGILNQPQHF. In nucleotides, the CDR3 is TGCGCCAGCAGCTTGGAGGGGATCCTGAATCAGCCCCAGCATTTT.